One sample yielded the 29 T cell receptor beta chains listed below, sequenced in a study of regulatory T cells in long-lasting Graves disease. Time point defined: newly diagnosed GD, antithyroid drugs for less than 3 months. Following extraction of RNA from PBMCs, that RNA was used to make the TCR library. Building the TCR beta libraries relied on iRepertoire HTBI primers, and CDR3 regions underwent Arm-PCR. TCRdb processed the multiplex PCR reads anew with MiXCR; each CDR3 protein has one entry. This sample has some 460,000 distinct CDR3 sequences, with around 15% found just once. The same data also contributed to another study, on T cells in Graves' hyperthyroidism and ophthalmopathy.

The source was peripheral blood mononuclear cells (PBMCs), collected at new diagnosis, from a patient treated with antithyroid drugs. Receptors originate from a middle-aged man with Graves disease.

This clonotype was recorded many times. This chain connects TRBV18 to TRBJ1-1; D is ambiguous. V lost 3 bases and J 6 bases, leaving 8 bases between the germline ends. CDR1 KGHSH and CDR2 LQKENI come from the germline V gene. This CDR3 is 12 amino acids long. CDR3 coding DNA: TGTGCCAGCTCACCCGAAGGATCTGAAGCTTTCTTT. It encodes CASSPEGSEAFF.

This clonotype has a count of ten or more. This chain links TRBV5-1 with TRBJ2-5; D remains unclear. Germline V gene data show CDR1 as SGHRS and CDR2 as YFSETQ. The V end was cut by 0 bases, the J end by 5 bases, with 11 bases between. The CDR3 is 14 residues long. The CDR3 is CASSLASIGETQYF. CDR3 nucleotide sequence: TGCGCCAGCAGCTTGGCCTCGATTGGGGAGACCCAGTACTTC. Filled out from reference TRBV5-1 and TRBJ2-5, the complete variable domain reads KAGVTQTPRYLIKTRGQQVTLSCSPISGHRSVSWYQQTPGQGLQFLFEYFSETQRNKGNFPGRFSGRQFSNSRSEMNVSTLELGDSALYLCASSLASIGETQYFGPGTRLLVL.

This clonotype was observed a few times. This chain links TRBV20-1 with TRBJ2-7, with 8 bases fitting TRBD1. CDR1 and CDR2 from the germline V gene are DFQATT and SNEGSKA (reference sequence). V was pared by 7 bases and J by 3 bases, with 11 bases of the junction left unmatched. The CDR3 is made up of 14 amino acids. CDR3 sequence: CSVPDRVNHYEQYF. The DNA of the CDR3 is TGCAGTGTACCGGACAGGGTTAATCACTACGAGCAGTACTTC.

Notes on this clonotype: A single base is all that separates this from a far larger clone, so a read error is likely. Because the CDR3 is missing its conserved closing phenylalanine or tryptophan, this is likely a read error. The chain is built from TRBV12-3 or TRBV12-4 and TRBJ2-5, with 7 positions matching TRBD2. The length of the CDR3 is 14 residues. With V trimmed by 6 bases and J by 3 bases, 7 bases remained unmatched. CDR3 nucleotide sequence: TGTGCCAGCAGGCCGGACCTAGCGGAAGAGACCCAGTACCTC. Its translation is CASRPDLAEETQYL.

V is TRBV12-3 or TRBV12-4 and J is TRBJ2-1; 9 positions agree with TRBD1. The CDR3 length is 15 residues. Losses at the gene ends were 6 bases for V and 6 bases for J; bases not matched to a gene: 9. The CDR3 region has the DNA TGTGCCAGCAGCGTCGGGACAGGGCGATTCAATGAGCAGTTCTTC. Protein product: CASSVGTGRFNEQFF.

This chain links TRBV11-2 with TRBJ1-2; D might be TRBD1 (5 bases). The CDR3 length is 13 residues. The germline CDR1 and CDR2 sequences are SGHAT and FQNNGV. With 5 bases removed from V and 8 bases from J, the gap between germline ends came to 15 bases. Here the CDR3 DNA reads TGTGCCAGCAGCCCTACCAGGGTGGACGGCTACACCTTC. Its translation: CASSPTRVDGYTF.

This clonotype was observed a handful of times. This chain connects TRBV27 to TRBJ2-7; 7 nucleotides match TRBD2. CDR3 size: 14 residues. The V gene end was trimmed by 1 base and the J gene end by 6 bases; junction bases not matched to a gene: 6. CDR1 is MNHEY, CDR2 SMNVEV, per germline (reference sequence). CDR3 sequence reads: CASSLYGRNGEQYF. The CDR3 coding sequence is TGTGCCAGCAGTTTATACGGGAGGAATGGCGAGCAGTACTTC.

As concerns this clonotype: With a much larger clone just one base away, this may be a read error. This chain uses TRBV28 with TRBJ1-2; D is perhaps TRBD1 (5 bases). Trimming left V 3 bases short and J 7 bases short, with 9 bases between. Per germline, CDR1 MDHEN and CDR2 SYDVKM. This CDR3 contains 12 residues. The CDR3 here is CASSFGAPGYTF. For the CDR3, the DNA is TGTGCCAGCAGTTTTGGGGCCCCTGGCTACACCTTC.

This clonotype was picked up many times. The V gene is TRBV7-6, the J gene TRBJ2-1, with TRBD2 matching 9 bases. Germline CDR1 is SGHVS and CDR2 is FNYEAQ. The CDR3 is made up of 16 amino acids. V lost 1 base, J lost 0 bases, and 1 base stayed unmatched. The CDR3 DNA reads TGTGCCAGCAGCTTAGGACTAGCGGACTCCTACAATGAGCAGTTCTTC. This sequence encodes CASSLGLADSYNEQFF.

This clonotype was detected ten times or more. This chain joins TRBV30 and TRBJ1-5; no clear D gene. The length of the CDR3 is 14 residues. Germline V lookup: CDR1 GTSNPN, CDR2 SVGIG (reference sequence). V lost 0 bases to trimming and J lost 2 bases, with 8 bases between them. The CDR3, as DNA: TGTGCCTGGAGTGTGAAGGGAGGCAATCAGCCCCAGCATTTT. The encoded protein is CAWSVKGGNQPQHF.

On this clonotype itself: A read error may account for a junction end that differs from germline. The chain recombines TRBV11-2 with TRBJ2-2; the D is unclear. Germline V gives CDR1 SGHAT, CDR2 FQNNGV. The CDR3 length is 16 residues. The CDR3 DNA reads TGTGCCTGCAGCTTACCAGCGACCCTACGTCCCGGGGAGCTGTTTTTT. It is translated as CACSLPATLRPGELFF.

The sample holds many counts of this clonotype. The V gene is TRBV5-1, the J gene TRBJ2-1, with 13 bases lining up with TRBD2. Germline V CDR1 and CDR2: SGHRS, YFSETQ. The CDR3 extends over 17 amino acids. The trim removed 4 bases at V and 0 bases at J, leaving 4 bases unmatched. For the CDR3, the DNA is TGCGCCAGCAGCGTGGGACTAGCGGGAATCTCCTACAATGAGCAGTTCTTC. It specifies CASSVGLAGISYNEQFF.

V and J are TRBV18 and TRBJ2-7, with D hard to call. V lost 0 bases, J lost 6 bases, and 12 bases lay in between. Per the germline V gene, CDR1 is KGHSH and CDR2 is LQKENI. The CDR3 is made up of 14 amino acids. The CDR3 here is CASSPPPLNGEQYF. The CDR3 DNA reads as TGTGCCAGCTCACCACCTCCTTTAAATGGCGAGCAGTACTTC.

The chain employs TRBV13 and TRBJ2-7; 7 nucleotides agree with TRBD1. With 6 bases clipped from V and 3 bases from J, the junction kept 8 bases outside the gene matches. This CDR3 contains 14 residues. Looked up from germline, CDR1 is PRHDT and CDR2 is FYEKMQ (reference sequence). CDR3 sequence: CASRVDRVGYEQYF. The CDR3 DNA reads as TGTGCCAGCAGGGTCGACAGGGTAGGCTACGAGCAGTACTTC.

The rearrangement joins TRBV28 to TRBJ1-5; TRBD1 might be the D (5 bases). Per germline, CDR1 MDHEN and CDR2 SYDVKM. The CDR3 has 15 residues. Trimming left V 2 bases short and J 2 bases short, with 10 bases between. The CDR3 sequence: CASSLQGVGNQPQHF. DNA for the CDR3: TGTGCCAGCAGTTTACAAGGGGTCGGCAATCAGCCCCAGCATTTT. Full variable domain (rest looked up from reference TRBV28 and TRBJ1-5): DVKVTQSSRYLVKRTGEKVFLECVQDMDHENMFWYRQDPGLGLRLIYFSYDVKMKEKGDIPEGYSVSREKKERFSLILESASTNQTSMYLCASSLQGVGNQPQHFGDGTRLSIL.

This clonotype was seen at least ten times. The chain couples TRBV29-1 to TRBJ2-7; TRBD2 agrees at 8 bases. Germline assignment: CDR1 SQVTM and CDR2 ANQGSEA. V lost 7 bases to trimming and J lost 4 bases; unmatched junction nucleotides: 18. The CDR3 loop spans 16 amino acids. CDR3 amino acids: CSGNTGHGTRSYEQYF. DNA for the CDR3: TGCAGCGGTAATACAGGGCACGGGACTAGGTCGTACGAGCAGTACTTC.

This clonotype has a count of ten or more. J is TRBJ2-7 and V is TRBV30, with a tentative D call TRBD1 (6 bases). This CDR3 spans 13 amino acids. Between the trimmed V and J ends, which lost 8 bases and 2 bases, there was a span of 16 bases. The V gene's germline CDR1 is GTSNPN and CDR2 SVGIG (reference sequence). The CDR3, as DNA: TGTGCCACCGAAGGGGGTCGCACCTACGAGCAGTACTTC. It specifies CATEGGRTYEQYF.

This clonotype came up a few times. The chain uses TRBV28 and TRBJ1-2; tentatively, D is TRBD1 (6 bases). Germline values: CDR1 MDHEN, CDR2 SYDVKM. Trimming took 5 bases from V and 8 from J, leaving 15 bases between them. CDR3 length: 13 residues. The CDR3 DNA follows: TGTGCCAGCAGTGCCGGGACACGTAGAGGCTACACCTTC. This encodes CASSAGTRRGYTF.

The chain employs TRBV18 and TRBJ2-3; 8 nucleotides agree with TRBD1. V gave up 1 base and J gave up 4 bases; unmatched junction bases: 7. The CDR3 loop spans 16 amino acids. The V gene's germline CDR1 is KGHSH and CDR2 LQKENI. CDR3: CASSPRTGSIADTQYF. CDR3 bases: TGTGCCAGCTCACCACGGACAGGGTCGATCGCAGATACGCAGTATTTT.

This chain links TRBV27 with TRBJ1-4, with 12 positions matching TRBD1. The CDR3 runs to 17 residues. Looked up from germline, CDR1 is MNHEY and CDR2 is SMNVEV (reference sequence). With 6 bases clipped from V and 2 bases from J, the junction kept 7 bases outside the gene matches. CDR3 in amino acids: CASSSGQGARTNEKLFF. CDR3 nucleotide sequence: TGTGCCAGCAGCTCGGGACAGGGGGCGCGTACTAATGAAAAACTGTTTTTT.

This clonotype has more than one count but fewer than ten. The chain joins TRBV14 to TRBJ2-7; D not resolved. The CDR3 has 13 residues. Trimming shortened V by 2 bases and J by 6 bases, and 11 bases separated the two germline ends. Germline V gene data show CDR1 as SGHDN and CDR2 as FVKESK. CDR3 sequence (DNA): TGTGCCAGCAGCCAACTACTCCTTGGCGAGCAGTACTTC. Translating gives CASSQLLLGEQYF.

This clonotype was seen ten or more times. V and J are TRBV28 and TRBJ2-7; D possibly matches TRBD1 or TRBD2 (6 bases each). The ends were cut back, 3 bases at V and 6 bases at J, with 12 bases in the middle. Germline-derived CDR1 and CDR2 are MDHEN and SYDVKM. The CDR3 loop spans 13 amino acids. The CDR3 sequence: CASSFRGLIEQYF. The CDR3 region has the DNA TGTGCCAGCAGTTTCAGGGGACTCATCGAGCAGTACTTC. Using reference TRBV28 and TRBJ2-7 for the parts outside the CDR3, the full variable domain is DVKVTQSSRYLVKRTGEKVFLECVQDMDHENMFWYRQDPGLGLRLIYFSYDVKMKEKGDIPEGYSVSREKKERFSLILESASTNQTSMYLCASSFRGLIEQYFGPGTRLTVT.

Of note for this clonotype: Given a much more abundant clone one base away, this may be a read error. This chain links TRBV5-1 with TRBJ2-4, with no clear D. The CDR3 sequence is 11 residues long. The V gene's germline CDR1 is SGHRS and CDR2 YFSETQ. This CDR3 reads CASSLGLTPFF. CDR3 nucleotides: TGCGCCAGCAGCTTGGGGCTGACCCCGTTCTTC.

For this clonotype: No conserved phenylalanine or tryptophan is present at the end of the CDR3, so a read error is the likely explanation. The J gene is TRBJ2-1, the V gene TRBV5-1; D assignment may be TRBD1 or TRBD2 (5 bases each). Trimming shortened V by 1 base and J by 0 bases, and 17 bases separated the two germline ends. This CDR3 is built from 18 residues. From germline, CDR1 is SGHRS and CDR2 YFSETQ. The CDR3 sequence: CASSLTPGQYGSYNEQFS. The CDR3, as DNA: TGCGCCAGCAGCTTGACTCCGGGGCAATACGGCTCCTACAATGAGCAGTTCTCC.

This clonotype has a count of ten or more. The rearrangement links TRBV7-8 to TRBJ2-3, with a tentative D call TRBD2 (5 bases). This CDR3 spans 16 amino acids. The V and J ends lost 5 bases and 6 bases respectively, with 21 bases between them. Germline CDR1 is SGHVS and CDR2 is FQNEAQ. This CDR3 is CASSPGVSGGLDTQYF. The CDR3 DNA sequence: TGTGCCAGCAGCCCCGGGGTCTCAGGTGGGCTGGATACGCAGTATTTT.

As to this clonotype: This could be a read error, since a much larger clone is one nucleotide away. V and J are TRBV28 and TRBJ1-2; D call uncertain. The germline V gene encodes CDR1 MDHEN and CDR2 SYDVKM. V was trimmed by 6 bases and J by 6 bases, leaving 14 bases between them. There are 13 residues in the CDR3. The CDR3, as DNA: TGTGCCAGCAGAGCCCCGGCCAGCCATGGCTACACCTTC. Translated, it gives CASRAPASHGYTF.

The sample holds a few counts of this clonotype. This sequence joins TRBV3-1 and TRBJ2-5; 9 bases map to TRBD1. The CDR3 length is 14 residues. V was pared by 7 bases and J by 6 bases, with 9 bases of the junction left unmatched. Germline CDR1 reads LGHDT; CDR2 reads YNNKEL (reference sequence). CDR3 bases: TGTGCCAGCACCCCGTCGGGACAGGGTCAGACCCAGTACTTC. This sequence encodes CASTPSGQGQTQYF.

Remarks on this clonotype: Germline is not matched at one junction end, which may reflect a read error. The chain employs TRBV7-3 and TRBJ2-1; the match to TRBD2 covers 10 bases. The CDR3 is made up of 15 amino acids. CDR1 SGHTA and CDR2 FQGTGA come from the germline V gene. This chain's CDR3 is CATSKREGSYNEQSF. In nucleotides, the CDR3 is TGTGCCACCTCTAAGCGGGAGGGCTCCTACAATGAGCAGTCCTTC.

The table lists this clonotype with a few counts. This chain links TRBV7-9 with TRBJ2-7; a weak D match, TRBD1 (6 bases). CDR1 and CDR2 from the germline V gene are SEHNR and FQNEAQ (reference sequence). The CDR3 loop spans 14 amino acids. Trimming removed 2 bases at V and 6 bases at J, with 14 bases between. In nucleotides, the CDR3 is TGTGCCAGCAGCTTACAGGGGACGAGCCCCGAGCAGTACTTC. Translated: CASSLQGTSPEQYF.